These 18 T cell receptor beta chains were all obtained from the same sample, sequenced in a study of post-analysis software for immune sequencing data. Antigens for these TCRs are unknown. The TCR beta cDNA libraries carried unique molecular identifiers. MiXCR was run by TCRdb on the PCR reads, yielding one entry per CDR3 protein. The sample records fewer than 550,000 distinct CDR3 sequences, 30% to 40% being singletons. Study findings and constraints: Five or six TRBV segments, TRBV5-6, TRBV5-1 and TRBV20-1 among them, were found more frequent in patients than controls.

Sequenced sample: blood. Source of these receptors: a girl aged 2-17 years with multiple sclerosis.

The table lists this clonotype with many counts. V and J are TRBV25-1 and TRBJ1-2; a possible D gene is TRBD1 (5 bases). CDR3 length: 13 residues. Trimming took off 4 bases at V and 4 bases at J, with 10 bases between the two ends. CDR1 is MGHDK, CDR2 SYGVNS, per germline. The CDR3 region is CASSVTGSYGYTF. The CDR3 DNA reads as TGTGCCAGCAGTGTCACAGGCTCCTATGGCTACACCTTC.

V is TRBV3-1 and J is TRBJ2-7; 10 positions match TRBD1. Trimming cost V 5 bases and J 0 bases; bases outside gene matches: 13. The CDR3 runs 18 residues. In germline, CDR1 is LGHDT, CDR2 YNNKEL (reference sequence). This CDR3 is CASSNNPSGTGDSYEQYF. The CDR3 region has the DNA TGTGCCAGCAGCAATAACCCCTCCGGGACAGGGGACTCCTACGAGCAGTACTTC.

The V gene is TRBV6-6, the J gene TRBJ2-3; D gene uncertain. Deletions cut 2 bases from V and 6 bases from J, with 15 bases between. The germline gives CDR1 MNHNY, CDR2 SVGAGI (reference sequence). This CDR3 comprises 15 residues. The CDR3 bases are TGTGCCAGCAGTTACCTCATGGCCTCCGGGGATACGCAGTATTTT. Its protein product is CASSYLMASGDTQYF.

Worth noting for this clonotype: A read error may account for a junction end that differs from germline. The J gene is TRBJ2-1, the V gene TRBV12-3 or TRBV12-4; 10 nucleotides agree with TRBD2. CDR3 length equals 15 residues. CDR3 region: CAGSSSGGANNEQFF. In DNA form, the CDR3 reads TGTGCCGGCAGTTCCAGCGGGGGGGCCAACAATGAGCAGTTCTTC.

The chain's CDR3 is CASNTGTSYEQYF. The CDR3 nucleotides read TGTGCCAGCAACACGGGGACATCCTACGAGCAGTACTTC. The J gene is TRBJ2-7, the V gene TRBV7-9, with D possibly TRBD1 on 6 matching bases. Trimming removed 7 bases from V and 1 base from J, with 11 bases in between. The CDR3 is made up of 13 amino acids. Per germline, CDR1 SEHNR and CDR2 FQNEAQ (reference sequence).

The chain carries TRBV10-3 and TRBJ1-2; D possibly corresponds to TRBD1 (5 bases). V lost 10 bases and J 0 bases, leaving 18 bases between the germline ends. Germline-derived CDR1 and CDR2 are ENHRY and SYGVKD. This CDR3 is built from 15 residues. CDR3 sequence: CATAGSGSTNYGYTF. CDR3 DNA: TGTGCCACGGCCGGATCAGGGAGCACTAACTATGGCTACACCTTC.

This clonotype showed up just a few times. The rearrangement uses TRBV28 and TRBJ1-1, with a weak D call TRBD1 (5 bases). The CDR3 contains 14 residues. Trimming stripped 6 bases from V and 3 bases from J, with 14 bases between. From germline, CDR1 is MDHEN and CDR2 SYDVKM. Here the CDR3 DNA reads TGTGCCAGCAGACCCTCAGGGTTTTACACTGAAGCTTTCTTT. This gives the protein CASRPSGFYTEAFF.

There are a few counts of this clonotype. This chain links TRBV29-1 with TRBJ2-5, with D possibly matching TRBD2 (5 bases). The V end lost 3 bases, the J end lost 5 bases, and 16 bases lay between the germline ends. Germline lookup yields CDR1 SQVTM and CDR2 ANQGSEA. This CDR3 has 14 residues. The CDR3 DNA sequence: TGCAGCGTTGAGAGTAGCGTGGCGGAGGAGACCCAGTACTTC. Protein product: CSVESSVAEETQYF.

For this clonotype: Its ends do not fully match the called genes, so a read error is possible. CDR3 sequence reads: CSARAGVLYGCTF. CDR3 in DNA: TGCAGTGCTAGAGCCGGGGTTCTCTATGGCTGCACCTTC. The V call is TRBV20-1, the J call TRBJ1-2; no clear D gene. This CDR3 region has 13 residues. Looked up from germline, CDR1 is DFQATT and CDR2 is SNEGSKA (reference sequence).

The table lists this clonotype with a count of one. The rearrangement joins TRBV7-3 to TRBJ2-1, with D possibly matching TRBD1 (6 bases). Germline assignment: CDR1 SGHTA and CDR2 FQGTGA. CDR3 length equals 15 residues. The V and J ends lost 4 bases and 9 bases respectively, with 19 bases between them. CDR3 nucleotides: TGTGCCAGCAGCTCCGACAGGTCCCCGACTTTTGAGCAGTTCTTC. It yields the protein CASSSDRSPTFEQFF.

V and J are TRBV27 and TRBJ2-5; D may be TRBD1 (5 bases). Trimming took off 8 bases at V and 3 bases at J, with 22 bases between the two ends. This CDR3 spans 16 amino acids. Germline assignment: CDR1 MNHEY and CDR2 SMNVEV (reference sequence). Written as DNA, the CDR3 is TGTGCCAGCCGGCGTTTCTTTAGGGGTATGGAAGAGACCCAGTACTTC. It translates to CASRRFFRGMEETQYF.

The CDR3 coding sequence is TGTGCCAGCAGCTTGTCTCCGGGACAGGGGAGGGTTGAGTTCTTC. Translated: CASSLSPGQGRVEFF. The J gene is TRBJ2-1, the V gene TRBV5-5; 10 nucleotides agree with TRBD1. V lost 1 base and J lost 14; bases outside the gene matches: 12. The CDR3 sequence is 15 residues long. The germline V gene encodes CDR1 SGHKS and CDR2 YYEKEE (reference sequence).

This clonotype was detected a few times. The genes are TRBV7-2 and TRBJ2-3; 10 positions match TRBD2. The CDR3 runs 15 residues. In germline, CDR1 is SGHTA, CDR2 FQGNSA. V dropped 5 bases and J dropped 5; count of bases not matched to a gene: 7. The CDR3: CASSLTSGYGDTQYF. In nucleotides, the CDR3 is TGTGCCAGCAGCCTGACTAGCGGGTATGGAGATACGCAGTATTTT.

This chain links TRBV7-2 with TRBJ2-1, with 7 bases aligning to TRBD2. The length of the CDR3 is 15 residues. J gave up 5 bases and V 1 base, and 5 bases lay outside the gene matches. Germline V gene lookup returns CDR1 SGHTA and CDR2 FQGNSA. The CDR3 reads CASSLVAGDHNEQFF. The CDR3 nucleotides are TGTGCCAGCAGCTTAGTTGCGGGGGACCACAATGAGCAGTTCTTC.

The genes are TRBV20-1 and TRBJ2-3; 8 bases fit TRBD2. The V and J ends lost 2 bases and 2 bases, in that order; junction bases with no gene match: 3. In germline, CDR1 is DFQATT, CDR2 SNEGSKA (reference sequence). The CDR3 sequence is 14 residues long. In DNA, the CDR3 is TGCAGTGCTAGACCGGGGGGGGACACAGATACGCAGTATTTT. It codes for CSARPGGDTDTQYF.

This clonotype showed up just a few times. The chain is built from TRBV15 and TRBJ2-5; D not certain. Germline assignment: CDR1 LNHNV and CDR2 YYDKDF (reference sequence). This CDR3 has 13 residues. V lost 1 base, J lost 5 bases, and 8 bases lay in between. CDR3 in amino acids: CATSRVTQETQYF. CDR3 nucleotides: TGTGCCACCAGCAGAGTGACCCAGGAGACCCAGTACTTC.

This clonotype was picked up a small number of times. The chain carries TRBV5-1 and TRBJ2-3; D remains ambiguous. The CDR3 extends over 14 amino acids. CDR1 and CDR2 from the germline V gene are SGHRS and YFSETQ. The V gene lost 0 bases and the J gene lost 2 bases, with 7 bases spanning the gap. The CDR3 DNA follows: TGCGCCAGCAGCTTGGCCTTGCACACAGATACGCAGTATTTT. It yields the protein CASSLALHTDTQYF.

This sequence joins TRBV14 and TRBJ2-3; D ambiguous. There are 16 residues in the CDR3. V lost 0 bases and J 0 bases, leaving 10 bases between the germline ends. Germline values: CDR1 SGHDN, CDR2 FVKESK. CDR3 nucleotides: TGTGCCAGCAGCCAAGATCCCAGGCCGAGCACAGATACGCAGTATTTT. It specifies CASSQDPRPSTDTQYF.